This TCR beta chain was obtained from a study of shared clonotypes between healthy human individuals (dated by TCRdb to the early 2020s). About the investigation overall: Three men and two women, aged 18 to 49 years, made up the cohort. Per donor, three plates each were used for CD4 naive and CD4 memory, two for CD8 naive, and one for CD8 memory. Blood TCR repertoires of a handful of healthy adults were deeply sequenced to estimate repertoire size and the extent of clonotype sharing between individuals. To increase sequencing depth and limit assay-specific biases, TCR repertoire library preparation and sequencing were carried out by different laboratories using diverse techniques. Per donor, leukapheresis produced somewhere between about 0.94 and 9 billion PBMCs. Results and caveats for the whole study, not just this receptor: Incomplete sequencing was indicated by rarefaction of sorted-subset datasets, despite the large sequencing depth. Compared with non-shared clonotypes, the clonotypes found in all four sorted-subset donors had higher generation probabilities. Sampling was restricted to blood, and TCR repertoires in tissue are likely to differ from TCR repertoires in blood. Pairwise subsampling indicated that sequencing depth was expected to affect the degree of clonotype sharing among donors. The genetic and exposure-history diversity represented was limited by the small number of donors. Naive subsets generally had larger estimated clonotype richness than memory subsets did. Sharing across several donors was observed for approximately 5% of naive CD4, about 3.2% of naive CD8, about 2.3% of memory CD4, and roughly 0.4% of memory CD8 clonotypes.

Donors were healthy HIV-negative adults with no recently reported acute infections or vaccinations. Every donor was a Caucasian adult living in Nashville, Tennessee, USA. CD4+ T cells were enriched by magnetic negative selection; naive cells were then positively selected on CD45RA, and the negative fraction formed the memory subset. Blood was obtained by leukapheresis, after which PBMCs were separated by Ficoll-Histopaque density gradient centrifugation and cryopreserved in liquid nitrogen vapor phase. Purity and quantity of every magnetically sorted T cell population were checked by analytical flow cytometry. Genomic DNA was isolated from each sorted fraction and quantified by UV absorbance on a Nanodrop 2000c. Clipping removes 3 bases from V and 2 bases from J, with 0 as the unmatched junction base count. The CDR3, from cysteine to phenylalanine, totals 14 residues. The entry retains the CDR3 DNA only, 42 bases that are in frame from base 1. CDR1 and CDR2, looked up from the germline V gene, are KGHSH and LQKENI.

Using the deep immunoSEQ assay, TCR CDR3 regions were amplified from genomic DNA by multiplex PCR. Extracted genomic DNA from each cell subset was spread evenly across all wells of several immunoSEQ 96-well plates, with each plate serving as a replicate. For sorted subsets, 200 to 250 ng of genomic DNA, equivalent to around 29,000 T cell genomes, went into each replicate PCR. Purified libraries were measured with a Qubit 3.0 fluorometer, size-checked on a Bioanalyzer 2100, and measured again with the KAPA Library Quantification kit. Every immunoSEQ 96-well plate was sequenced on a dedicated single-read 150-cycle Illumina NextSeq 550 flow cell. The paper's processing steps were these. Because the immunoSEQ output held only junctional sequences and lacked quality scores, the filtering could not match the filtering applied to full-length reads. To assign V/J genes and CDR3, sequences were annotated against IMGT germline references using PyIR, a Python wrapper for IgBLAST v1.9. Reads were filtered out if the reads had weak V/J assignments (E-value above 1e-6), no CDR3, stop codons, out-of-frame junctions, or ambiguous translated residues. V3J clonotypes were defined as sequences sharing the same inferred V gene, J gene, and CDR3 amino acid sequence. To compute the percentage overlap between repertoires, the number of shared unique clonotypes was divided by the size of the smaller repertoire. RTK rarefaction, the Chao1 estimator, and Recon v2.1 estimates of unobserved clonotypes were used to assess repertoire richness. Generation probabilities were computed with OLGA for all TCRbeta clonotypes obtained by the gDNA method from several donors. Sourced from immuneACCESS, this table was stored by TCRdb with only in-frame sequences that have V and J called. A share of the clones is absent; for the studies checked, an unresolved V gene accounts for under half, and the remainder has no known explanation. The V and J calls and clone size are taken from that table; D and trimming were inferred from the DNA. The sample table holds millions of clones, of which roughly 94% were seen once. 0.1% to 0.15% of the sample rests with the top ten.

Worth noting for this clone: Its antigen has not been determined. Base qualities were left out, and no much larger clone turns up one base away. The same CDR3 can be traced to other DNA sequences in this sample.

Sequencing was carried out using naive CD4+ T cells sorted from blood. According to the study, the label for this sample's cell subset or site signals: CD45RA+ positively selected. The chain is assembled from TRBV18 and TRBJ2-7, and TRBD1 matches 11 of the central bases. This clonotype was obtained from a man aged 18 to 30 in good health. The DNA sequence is TGTGCCAGCTCACCGGGACAGGGGGCCTACGAGCAGTACTTC. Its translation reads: CASSPGQGAYEQYF. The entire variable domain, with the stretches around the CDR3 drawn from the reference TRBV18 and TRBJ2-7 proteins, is NAGVMQNPRHLVRRRGQEARLRCSPMKGHSHVYWYRQLPEEGLKFMVYLQKENIIDESGMPKERFSAEFPKEGPSILRIQQVVRGDSAAYFCASSPGQGAYEQYFGPGTRLTVT.